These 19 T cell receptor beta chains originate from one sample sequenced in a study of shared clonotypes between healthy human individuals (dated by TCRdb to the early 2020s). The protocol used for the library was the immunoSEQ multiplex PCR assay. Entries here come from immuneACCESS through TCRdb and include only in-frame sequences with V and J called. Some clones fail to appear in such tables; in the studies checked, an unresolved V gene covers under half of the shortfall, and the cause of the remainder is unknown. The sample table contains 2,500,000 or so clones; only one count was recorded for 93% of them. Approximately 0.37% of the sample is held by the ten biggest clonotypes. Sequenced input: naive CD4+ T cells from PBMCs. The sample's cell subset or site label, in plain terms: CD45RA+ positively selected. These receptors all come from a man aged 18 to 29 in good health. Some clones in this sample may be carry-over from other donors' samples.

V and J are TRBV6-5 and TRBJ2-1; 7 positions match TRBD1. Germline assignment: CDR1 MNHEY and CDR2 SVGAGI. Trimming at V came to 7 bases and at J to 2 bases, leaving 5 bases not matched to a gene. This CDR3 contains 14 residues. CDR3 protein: CASMTGTTYNEQFF. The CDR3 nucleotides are TGTGCCAGCATGACAGGGACGACCTACAATGAGCAGTTCTTC.

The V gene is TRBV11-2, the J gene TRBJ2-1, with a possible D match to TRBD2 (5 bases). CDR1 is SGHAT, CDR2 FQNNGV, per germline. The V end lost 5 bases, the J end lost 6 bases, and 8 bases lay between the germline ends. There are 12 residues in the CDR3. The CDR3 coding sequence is TGTGCCAGCAGCCGGGGTTTCAATGAGCAGTTCTTC. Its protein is CASSRGFNEQFF.

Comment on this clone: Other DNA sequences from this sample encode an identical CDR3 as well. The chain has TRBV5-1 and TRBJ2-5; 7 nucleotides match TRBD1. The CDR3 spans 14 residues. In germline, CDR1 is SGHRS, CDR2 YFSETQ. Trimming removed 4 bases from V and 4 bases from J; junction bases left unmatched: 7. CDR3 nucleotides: TGCGCCAGCAGCCCCGGAAGGGGGCGAGAGACCCAGTACTTC. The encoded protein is CASSPGRGRETQYF.

CDR3 amino acids: CASSSGQGPGELFF. The CDR3, as DNA: TGTGCCAGCAGCTCGGGACAGGGGCCCGGGGAGCTGTTTTTT. This chain links TRBV5-4 with TRBJ2-2, with 10 positions matching TRBD1. Per germline, CDR1 SGHNT and CDR2 YYREEE (reference sequence). Trimming removed 3 bases from V and 6 bases from J; junction bases left unmatched: 2. The CDR3 has 14 residues. Complete variable domain (other parts from reference TRBV5-4 and TRBJ2-2): ETGVTQSPTHLIKTRGQQVTLRCSSQSGHNTVSWYQQALGQGPQFIFQYYREEENGRGNFPPRFSGLQFPNYSSELNVNALELDDSALYLCASSSGQGPGELFFGEGSRLTVL.

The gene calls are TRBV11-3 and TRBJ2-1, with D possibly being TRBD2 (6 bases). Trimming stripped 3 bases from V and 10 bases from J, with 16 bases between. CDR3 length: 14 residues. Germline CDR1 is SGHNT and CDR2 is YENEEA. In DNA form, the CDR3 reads TGTGCCAGCAGCTTGGGAGGTGGCGGGATAGAGCAGTTCTTC. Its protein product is CASSLGGGGIEQFF.

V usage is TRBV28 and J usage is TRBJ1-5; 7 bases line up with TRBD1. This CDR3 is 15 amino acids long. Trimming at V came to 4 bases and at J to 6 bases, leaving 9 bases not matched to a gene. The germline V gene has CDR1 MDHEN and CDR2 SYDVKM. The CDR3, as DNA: TGTGCCAGCAGTTCCTCCACAGGGGATGGTCAGCCCCAGCATTTT. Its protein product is CASSSSTGDGQPQHF.

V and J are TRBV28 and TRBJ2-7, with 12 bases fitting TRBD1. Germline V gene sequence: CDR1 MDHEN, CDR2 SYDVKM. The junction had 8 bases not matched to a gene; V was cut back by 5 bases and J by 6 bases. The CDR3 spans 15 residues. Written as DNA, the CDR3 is TGTGCCAGCAGTAGCCCGGGACAGGGGGCCTCCGAGCAGTACTTC. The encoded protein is CASSSPGQGASEQYF.

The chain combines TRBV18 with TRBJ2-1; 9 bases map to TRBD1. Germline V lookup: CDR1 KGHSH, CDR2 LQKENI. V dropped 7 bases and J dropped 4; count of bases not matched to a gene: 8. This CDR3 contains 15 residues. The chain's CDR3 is CASFLGGQGYNEQFF. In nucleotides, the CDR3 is TGTGCCAGCTTCTTGGGGGGACAGGGATACAATGAGCAGTTCTTC.

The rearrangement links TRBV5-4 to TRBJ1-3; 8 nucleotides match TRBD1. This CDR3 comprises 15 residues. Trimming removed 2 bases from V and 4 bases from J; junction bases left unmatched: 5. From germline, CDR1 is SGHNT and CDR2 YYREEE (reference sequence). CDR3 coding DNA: TGTGCCAGCAGCTTTCTCGGGACAGGAGGAAACACCATATATTTT. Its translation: CASSFLGTGGNTIYF.

CDR3 region: CASSPITGRNQPQHF. DNA of the CDR3: TGTGCCAGCAGTCCCATCACGGGGCGGAATCAGCCCCAGCATTTT. The chain combines TRBV28 with TRBJ1-5; a possible D gene is TRBD1 (5 bases). The ends were cut back, 5 bases at V and 4 bases at J, with 15 bases in the middle. The CDR3 loop spans 15 amino acids. Germline lookup yields CDR1 MDHEN and CDR2 SYDVKM.

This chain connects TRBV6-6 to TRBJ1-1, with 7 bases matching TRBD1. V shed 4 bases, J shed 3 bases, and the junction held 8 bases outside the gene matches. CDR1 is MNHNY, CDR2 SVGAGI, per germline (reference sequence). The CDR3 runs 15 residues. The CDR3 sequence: CASSSYRGIDTEAFF. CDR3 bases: TGTGCCAGCAGTTCGTACAGGGGAATAGACACTGAAGCTTTCTTT.

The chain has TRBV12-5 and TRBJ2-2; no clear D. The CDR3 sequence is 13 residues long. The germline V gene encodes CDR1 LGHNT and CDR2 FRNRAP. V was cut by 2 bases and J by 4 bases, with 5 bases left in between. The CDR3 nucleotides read TGTGCTAGTGGTTTGAGGGCCACCGGGGAGCTGTTTTTT. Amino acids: CASGLRATGELFF.

The CDR3 sequence: CASSPVGNTEAFF. The CDR3 coding sequence is TGTGCCAGCAGCCCCGTGGGCAACACTGAAGCTTTCTTT. The V call is TRBV5-4, the J call TRBJ1-1; D remains ambiguous. V was shortened by 4 bases and J by 2 bases, with 9 bases between the two germline ends. This CDR3 is 13 amino acids long. Germline V lookup: CDR1 SGHNT, CDR2 YYREEE (reference sequence).

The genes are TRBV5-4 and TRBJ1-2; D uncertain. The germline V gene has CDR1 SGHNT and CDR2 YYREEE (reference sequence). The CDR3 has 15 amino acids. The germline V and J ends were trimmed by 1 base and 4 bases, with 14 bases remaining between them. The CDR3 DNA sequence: TGTGCCAGCAGCTTGAGAGGGTTGGGTGGCTATGGCTACACCTTC. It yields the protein CASSLRGLGGYGYTF. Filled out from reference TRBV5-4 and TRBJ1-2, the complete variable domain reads ETGVTQSPTHLIKTRGQQVTLRCSSQSGHNTVSWYQQALGQGPQFIFQYYREEENGRGNFPPRFSGLQFPNYSSELNVNALELDDSALYLCASSLRGLGGYGYTFGSGTRLTVV.

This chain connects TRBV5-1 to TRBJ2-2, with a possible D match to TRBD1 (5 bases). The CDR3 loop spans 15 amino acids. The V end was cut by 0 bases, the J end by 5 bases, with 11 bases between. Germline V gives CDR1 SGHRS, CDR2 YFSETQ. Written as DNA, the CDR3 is TGCGCCAGCAGCTTGGCCTTCGGACATACCGGGGAGCTGTTTTTT. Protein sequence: CASSLAFGHTGELFF. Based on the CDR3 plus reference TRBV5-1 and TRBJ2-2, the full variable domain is KAGVTQTPRYLIKTRGQQVTLSCSPISGHRSVSWYQQTPGQGLQFLFEYFSETQRNKGNFPGRFSGRQFSNSRSEMNVSTLELGDSALYLCASSLAFGHTGELFFGEGSRLTVL.

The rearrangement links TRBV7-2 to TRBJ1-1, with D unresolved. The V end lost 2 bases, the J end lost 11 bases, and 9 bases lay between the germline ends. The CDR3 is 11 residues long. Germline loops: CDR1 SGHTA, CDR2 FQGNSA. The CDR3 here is CASSLFGEAFF. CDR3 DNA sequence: TGTGCCAGCAGCTTATTCGGTGAGGCTTTCTTT.

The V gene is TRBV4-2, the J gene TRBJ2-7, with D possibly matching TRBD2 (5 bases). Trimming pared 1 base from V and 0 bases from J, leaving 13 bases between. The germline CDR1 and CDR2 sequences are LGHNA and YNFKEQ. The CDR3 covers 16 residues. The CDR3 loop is CASSQARSGASYEQYF. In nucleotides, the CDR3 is TGTGCCAGCAGCCAAGCGAGGAGCGGAGCCTCCTACGAGCAGTACTTC.

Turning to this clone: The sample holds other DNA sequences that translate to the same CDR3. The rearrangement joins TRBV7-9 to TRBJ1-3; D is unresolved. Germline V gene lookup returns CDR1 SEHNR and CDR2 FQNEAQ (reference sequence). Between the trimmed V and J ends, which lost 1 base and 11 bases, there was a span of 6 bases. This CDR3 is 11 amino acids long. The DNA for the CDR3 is TGTGCCAGCAGCTTAGAAGGGCCCATATATTTT. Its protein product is CASSLEGPIYF.

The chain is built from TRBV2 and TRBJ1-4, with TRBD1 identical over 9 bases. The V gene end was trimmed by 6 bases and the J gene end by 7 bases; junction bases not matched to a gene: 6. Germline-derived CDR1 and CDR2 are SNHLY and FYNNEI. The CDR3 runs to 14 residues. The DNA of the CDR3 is TGTGCCAGCAGGGGGACAGGGTCGGGTGAAAAACTGTTTTTT. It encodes CASRGTGSGEKLFF.